This TCR beta chain was sequenced for a study of T cells after yellow fever vaccination. About the research overall: When fractions had low cell numbers, they were prepared with SMART-Seq v4 Ultra Low Input. Whole-study findings and limits: Boosting was followed by the reappearance of most primary-vaccination clones (less than 98% CD4, about 90% CD8). Abundant clonotypes (contaminants from the bulk population) could be present in FACS-sorted repertoires.

Ten or more counts support this clonotype. Its antigen is still unknown. This CDR3 has 18 residues. J gave up 5 bases and V 3 bases, and 15 bases lay outside the gene matches. Germline-derived CDR1 and CDR2 are LGHNA and YNFKEQ. Researchers made TCR cDNA using 5'RACE template switching, and this step added a universal primer site and UMIs. A single record per CDR3 protein comes from TCRdb applying MiXCR to the 5' RACE reads. Of about 220,000 distinct CDR3 sequences listed, 2.5% to 3.5% are singletons. The source is a man younger than 35 who received the YFV17D yellow fever vaccine. The chain uses TRBV4-2 and TRBJ2-5, with TRBD2 matching 10 bases. The material was CD4+ T cells sorted from PBMCs, obtained 10 days after the yellow fever booster vaccination. This CDR3 is CASSQSRSGGARAETQYF. CDR3 nucleotides: TGTGCCAGCAGCCAGTCAAGAAGCGGGGGGGCCCGGGCGGAGACCCAGTACTTC.